The 10 T cell receptor beta chains given below trace back to one sample, sequenced in a study of early T cells in non-severe SARS-CoV-2 infection. MiXCR, applied by TCRdb to the 5' RACE reads, yields one record per CDR3 protein. The sample lists approximately 69,000 distinct CDR3 sequences, 9.5% to 12% seen once, with about 6% in the top ten. This material consisted of whole blood, taken at baseline. The receptors were sampled from an adult who was a healthcare worker with PCR-confirmed SARS-CoV-2 infection or an uninfected control (not recorded which).

This clonotype was detected a few times. CDR3 nucleotide sequence: TGTGCCAGCAGCTTAACTCCAGGGGCGGAAGAGCAGTACTTC. Translating gives CASSLTPGAEEQYF. This chain links TRBV7-6 with TRBJ2-7, with D possibly TRBD1 on 6 matching bases. Per germline, CDR1 SGHVS and CDR2 FNYEAQ. V lost 2 bases and J 7 bases, leaving 15 bases between the germline ends. This CDR3 spans 14 amino acids.

In this sample, this clonotype turned up once. The V gene is TRBV6-1, the J gene TRBJ1-4; D ambiguous. The CDR3 loop spans 13 amino acids. Between the trimmed V and J ends, which lost 3 bases and 4 bases, there was a span of 6 bases. Germline loops: CDR1 MNHNS, CDR2 SASEGT. The CDR3 protein is CASSDSDNEKLFF. For the CDR3, the DNA is TGTGCCAGCAGTGACTCGGATAATGAAAAACTGTTTTTT.

V is TRBV25-1 and J is TRBJ2-7; D assignment may be TRBD1 or TRBD2 (5 bases each). Trimming left V 3 bases short and J 2 bases short, with 11 bases between. This CDR3 has 14 amino acids. Germline V gives CDR1 MGHDK, CDR2 SYGVNS. The CDR3 region is CASSEEDMTYEQYF. DNA of the CDR3: TGTGCCAGCAGTGAGGAGGACATGACCTACGAGCAGTACTTC.

This clonotype was recorded a few times. The CDR3 loop reads CASSHAAGTGFYEQYF. The CDR3 DNA reads as TGCGCCAGCAGCCATGCTGCCGGGACAGGGTTCTACGAGCAGTACTTC. This rearrangement joins TRBV4-1 to TRBJ2-7, with 9 bases identical to TRBD1. The CDR3 has 16 amino acids. The germline CDR1 and CDR2 sequences are MGHRA and YSYEKL. J was trimmed by 3 bases and V by 3 bases; bases with no gene match: 9.

This clonotype was observed at least ten times. The chain couples TRBV25-1 to TRBJ2-2, with D possibly being TRBD1 or TRBD2 (5 bases each). Trimming shortened V by 6 bases and J by 4 bases, and 12 bases separated the two germline ends. The germline CDR1 and CDR2 sequences are MGHDK and SYGVNS. CDR3 size: 14 residues. CDR3 DNA sequence: TGTGCCAGCAGCGGGGCAGAAATCACCGGGGAGCTGTTTTTT. Residues: CASSGAEITGELFF.

The genes are TRBV5-6 and TRBJ2-7; weak D call: TRBD1 (6 bases). Per the germline V gene, CDR1 is SGHDT and CDR2 is YYEEEE. Trimming removed 3 bases at V and 2 bases at J, with 12 bases between. This CDR3 is built from 14 residues. CDR3 coding DNA: TGTGCCAGCAGCTCACAGGGAGATACCTACGAGCAGTACTTC. This sequence encodes CASSSQGDTYEQYF.

This clonotype was observed a handful of times. This chain uses TRBV18 with TRBJ2-1, with D unclear. Germline-derived CDR1 and CDR2 are KGHSH and LQKENI. There are 11 residues in the CDR3. Deletions cut 2 bases from V and 8 bases from J, with 4 bases between. This chain's CDR3 is CASSPMDEQFF. The CDR3 DNA reads TGTGCCAGCTCACCAATGGATGAGCAGTTCTTC. Full variable domain (rest looked up from reference TRBV18 and TRBJ2-1): NAGVMQNPRHLVRRRGQEARLRCSPMKGHSHVYWYRQLPEEGLKFMVYLQKENIIDESGMPKERFSAEFPKEGPSILRIQQVVRGDSAAYFCASSPMDEQFFGPGTRLTVL.

This clonotype came up a few times. The chain is built from TRBV5-8 and TRBJ1-5; tentative D call: TRBD1 (6 bases). Looked up from germline, CDR1 is SGHTS and CDR2 is YDEGEE. The CDR3 is 15 amino acids. V lost 4 bases and J lost 2, with 13 bases in between. The CDR3 nucleotides read TGTGCCAGCAGCATCCGGACAGTGGGCAATCAGCCCCAGCATTTT. It translates to CASSIRTVGNQPQHF.

This clonotype showed up just a few times. J is TRBJ2-5 and V is TRBV29-1; D may correspond to TRBD1 or TRBD2 (6 bases each). The CDR3 length is 14 residues. The germline CDR1 and CDR2 sequences are SQVTM and ANQGSEA. The ends were cut back, 7 bases at V and 4 bases at J, with 19 bases in the middle. The CDR3, as DNA: TGCAGCGGGGACTTGGGGGGCCGGGGAGAGACCCAGTACTTC. Its translation: CSGDLGGRGETQYF. Full variable domain (missing parts from reference TRBV29-1 and TRBJ2-5): SAVISQKPSRDICQRGTSLTIQCQVDSQVTMMFWYRQQPGQSLTLIATANQGSEATYESGFVIDKFPISRPNLTFSTLTVSNMSPEDSSIYLCSGDLGGRGETQYFGPGTRLLVL.

This clonotype appeared a few times. J is TRBJ2-7 and V is TRBV29-1; weak D call: TRBD2 (5 bases). Trimming shortened V by 5 bases and J by 6 bases, and 8 bases separated the two germline ends. The V gene's germline CDR1 is SQVTM and CDR2 ANQGSEA. This CDR3 is 10 amino acids long. The CDR3 coding sequence is TGCAGCGTTCGAGGAGGCGAGCAGTACTTC. This codes for CSVRGGEQYF.